This T cell receptor beta chain was sequenced for a study of T cells in Graves' hyperthyroidism and ophthalmopathy. This CDR3 is 13 amino acids long. V gave up 6 bases and J gave up 5 bases, with 14 bases separating them. Germline V gene data show CDR1 as MNHEY and CDR2 as SVGEGT. In this sample, this clonotype turned up once. It was RNA transcripts that yielded the amplified TCR beta CDR3 regions. The HTBI primer set was used in a first-round RT-PCR of the TCR CDR3. A single record per CDR3 protein comes from TCRdb applying MiXCR to the multiplex PCR reads. The top ten clones hold 4.3% of a sample with 640,000 or so distinct CDR3 sequences, around 15% of them seen once.

The sequence came from a woman aged 40-49 years with Graves' ophthalmopathy. The chain combines TRBV6-2 or TRBV6-3 with TRBJ2-7; D not certain. Sequencing was done on a sample of blood. CDR3 in amino acids: CASRETKSHEQYF. In DNA form, the CDR3 reads TGTGCCAGCAGGGAAACAAAGTCCCACGAGCAGTACTTC.